The clone carrying this T cell receptor beta chain was observed a handful of times. The sample is drawn from a study of blood T cell repertoires in COVID-19. Whole-study context: The origin of the acute and convalescent COVID-19 samples was the United States, Italy and Spain. From T cells, B-cell-depleted T cells, or PBMCs came the material, which was cDNA or gDNA.

This CDR3 comprises 12 residues. Germline V gene lookup returns CDR1 MDHEN and CDR2 SYDVKM. V was cut by 3 bases and J by 5 bases, with 5 bases left in between. In the authors' methods: Reference gene primer amplification gave nucleated cell count estimates. Sequencing used immunoSEQ multiplex PCR; TCRdb keeps in-frame clones, though not all of them. V and J calls and clone size come straight from that table; D and trimming were deduced from the DNA. The repertoire holds approximately 350,000 clones, with 83% as singletons. Input material: peripheral blood. This clonotype was sampled from a man between 25 and 39 years old with active or convalescent COVID-19. The chain links TRBV28 to TRBJ1-5; D not resolved. The CDR3 loop reads CASSFPDQPQHF. The CDR3 DNA reads as TGTGCCAGCAGTTTCCCTGATCAGCCCCAGCATTTT.